The table lists the clone carrying this T cell receptor (beta chain) with many counts. As yet, its antigen is unknown. This entry belongs to a study of read filtering for tumor transcriptome and immune sequencing. Overall study: Revised staging placed eight or nine patients in R-ISS I, 15 to 20 in II, more than five in III. Per sample, TCR-region reads ranged about 3.5 to 11 million by IR-seq, 85 to 1273 by RNA-seq.

The V end was cut by 3 bases, the J end by 8 bases, with 20 bases between. The CDR3 has 16 residues. Molecular barcoded adaptors covering alpha/delta and beta/gamma chains were used on roughly 400 ng RNA. A single record per CDR3 protein comes from TCRdb applying MiXCR to the reads. The sample holds 60,000 or so distinct CDR3 sequences; roughly 18% are singletons and the top ten take about a tenth. Study findings and constraints: IR-seq and RNA-seq agreed better without single-read clonotypes. The CD138-negative fraction was mixed bone marrow immune cells, not pure T cells.

The chain has TRBV23-1 and TRBJ2-1; D is unresolved. TRBV23-1 carries the ORF label, with uncertain function. The sequence was collected from a donor aged 40 or over with multiple myeloma. Sequenced sample: a population of CD138-negative cells sorted from bone marrow. This chain's CDR3 is CASSQLQRHDLDEQFF. The CDR3 region has the DNA TGCGCCAGCAGTCAGCTTCAGCGCCATGACTTGGATGAGCAGTTCTTC.